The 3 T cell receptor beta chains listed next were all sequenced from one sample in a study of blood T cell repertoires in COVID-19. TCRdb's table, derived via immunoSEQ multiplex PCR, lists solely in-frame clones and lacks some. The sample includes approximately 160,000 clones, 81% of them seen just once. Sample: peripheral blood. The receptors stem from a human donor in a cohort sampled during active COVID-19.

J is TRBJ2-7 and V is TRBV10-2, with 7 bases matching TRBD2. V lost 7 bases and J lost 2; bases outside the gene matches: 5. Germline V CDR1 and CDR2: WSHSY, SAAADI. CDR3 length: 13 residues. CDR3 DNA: TGCGCCAGCATCGCCGGACTAGCCTACGAGCAGTACTTC. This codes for CASIAGLAYEQYF.

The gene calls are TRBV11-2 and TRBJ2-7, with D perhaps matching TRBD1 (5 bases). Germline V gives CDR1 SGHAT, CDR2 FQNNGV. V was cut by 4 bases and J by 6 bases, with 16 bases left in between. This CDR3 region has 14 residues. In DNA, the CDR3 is TGTGCCAGCAGCTCCAAGGGGCAGGTATTCGAGCAGTACTTC. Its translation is CASSSKGQVFEQYF.

DNA for the CDR3: TGTGCCAGCACCCTTAGGGAGGGAACTGAAGCTTTCTTT. This encodes CASTLREGTEAFF. V and J are TRBV7-3 and TRBJ1-1; D not certain. Deletions cut 7 bases from V and 5 bases from J, with 14 bases between. Germline V lookup: CDR1 SGHTA, CDR2 FQGTGA. This CDR3 is 13 amino acids long.